The sample holds a few counts of the clone carrying this T cell receptor beta chain. Its antigen is unknown. This entry comes from a study of identical twins. General study results and limits: Fewer insertions characterized abundant cord blood beta clonotypes, whereas memory repertoires showed none.

TCRdb ran MiXCR on the 5' RACE reads and lists one entry per CDR3 protein. Of around 1.7 million distinct CDR3 sequences in the sample, about 32% were seen once. The receptor was derived from a newborn girl in good health. The specimen was cord blood.

The CDR3 sequence: CSAMEGQAYEQYF. In nucleotides, the CDR3 is TGCAGTGCTATGGAGGGACAGGCCTACGAGCAGTACTTC. This rearrangement joins TRBV20-1 to TRBJ2-7, with 8 nucleotides matching TRBD1. Per the germline V gene, CDR1 is DFQATT and CDR2 is SNEGSKA (reference sequence). V trimming: 4 bases; J trimming: 2 bases; junction bases outside the gene matches: 4. This CDR3 comprises 13 residues.